The rows below give T cell receptor beta chains drawn from one sample of a study of cytomegalovirus exposure and HLA in healthy donors. Sequenced by immunoSEQ multiplex PCR; TCRdb stores in-frame clones only, minus some. The sample includes 95,000 to 150,000 clones. The sequenced material came from PBMCs. These receptors were obtained from a man aged 35 to 55 in good health and CMV-seronegative. The conserved cysteine and the conserved F or W are not part of the CDR3 here.

v_gene,j_gene,CDR3aa
TRBV10-1,TRBJ1-2,ASSVTGQGASYPRGYT
TRBV4-1,TRBJ1-5,ASSPGQYSNQPQH
TRBV7-9,TRBJ2-7,ASSLTQAYEQY
TRBV4-2,TRBJ1-2,ASSQEESSGYGYT
TRBV19,TRBJ1-1,ASKAGQGAVEAF
TRBV11-2,TRBJ2-2,ASSYSGRRAGELF
TRBV29-1,TRBJ2-2,SVGPSGTGELF
TRBV28,TRBJ2-7,ASSTRDIPYEQY
TRBV7-6,TRBJ2-5,ASSFNRGQETQY
TRBV10-3,TRBJ2-7,AVSPGQGIYEQY
TRBV25-1,TRBJ2-2,ASSARDSGGELF
TRBV13,TRBJ2-1,ASSLRTSTYNEQF
TRBV6-5,TRBJ2-7,ASTEASGLYEQY
TRBV30,TRBJ2-7,AWSSGLATYEQY
TRBV4-3,TRBJ2-7,ASSQLLTSREQY
TRBV10-3,TRBJ1-2,AISESTNYGYT
TRBV4-2,TRBJ1-2,ASSLSGGQGDYT
TRBV5-1,TRBJ1-2,ASSLGGTGDGYT
TRBV5-6,TRBJ2-7,ASSLLGQDLYEQY
TRBV7-9,TRBJ2-7,ASSLVSSRFYEQY
TRBV28,TRBJ2-1,ASSFLAGGKNEQF
TRBV7-6,TRBJ2-1,ASSFDGTSENEQF
TRBV5-4,TRBJ2-1,ASSLYNEQF
TRBV4-1,TRBJ2-2,ASSPLPPSGRSTRTGELF
TRBV7-9,TRBJ2-5,ASNYMGGMETQY
TRBV7-9,TRBJ2-3,ASSLAGGRGDTQY
TRBV5-4,TRBJ1-4,ASSLGQAVNEKLF
TRBV11-2,TRBJ2-7,ASSRVLAGGPIYEQY
TRBV5-5,TRBJ2-3,ASSHRGLSTDTQY
TRBV11-2,TRBJ2-3,ASSARQGSVTQY
TRBV20-1,TRBJ1-1,SARDRGTAF
TRBV19,TRBJ1-2,ASSILYRGSYGYT
TRBV5-1,TRBJ1-2,ASSLTQGNNYGYT
TRBV5-8,TRBJ2-7,ASSLSVPLESQQY
TRBV7-9,TRBJ2-7,ASSVRGTSGLGRQY
TRBV6-4,TRBJ2-1,ASSVNPGTSGNEQF
TRBV7-9,TRBJ1-5,ASSSTGRLNQPQH
TRBV7-3,TRBJ2-3,ASSLSGRIDTQY
TRBV5-1,TRBJ2-2,ASSDAGGWTGELF
TRBV18,TRBJ2-6,ASSPSYSGANVLT
TRBV7-2,TRBJ2-2,ASSYRGTGELF
TRBV19,TRBJ1-1,ARLSPTRDGVNTEAF
TRBV19,TRBJ1-1,ASSLDRGVTEAF
TRBV5-1,TRBJ1-1,ASSFQGAGLNTEAF